Following are 8 T cell receptor beta chains from one sample sequenced in a study of T cells in localized non-small cell lung cancer. TCRdb's table, derived via immunoSEQ multiplex PCR, lists solely in-frame clones and lacks some. The table lists about 59,000 clones, approximately 90% of them singletons. This sample comprised peripheral blood, obtained before any cancer treatment. The source is a man between 40 and 75 years old with stage I squamous cell lung carcinoma.

The chain uses TRBV5-1 and TRBJ2-5; TRBD2 matches 10 bases. CDR3 length: 15 residues. Germline V gene data show CDR1 as SGHRS and CDR2 as YFSETQ. The junction had 7 bases not matched to a gene; V was cut back by 4 bases and J by 4 bases. This CDR3 is CASSTLAGDGETQYF. The CDR3 DNA follows: TGCGCCAGCAGCACTCTAGCGGGAGATGGAGAGACCCAGTACTTC.

The chain is built from TRBV6-1 and TRBJ1-5; no clear D gene. Trimming removed 1 base from V and 0 bases from J, with 4 bases in between. The CDR3 has 14 amino acids. CDR1 and CDR2 from the germline V gene are MNHNS and SASEGT. As DNA, the CDR3 is TGTGCCAGCAGTGAAGTGGATAGCAATCAGCCCCAGCATTTT. Translated: CASSEVDSNQPQHF.

This clone was seen a handful of times. The genes are TRBV14 and TRBJ1-6, with D tentatively TRBD1 (6 bases). Germline CDR1 SGHDN, CDR2 FVKESK. This CDR3 is built from 15 residues. V was clipped by 3 bases and J by 9 bases, with 15 bases between them. The DNA for the CDR3 is TGTGCCAGCAGCCAGGAACAGGGAGGTGGTTCACCCCTCCACTTT. Protein sequence: CASSQEQGGGSPLHF. The full variable domain, with the rest looked up from reference TRBV14 and TRBJ1-6, is EAGVTQFPSHSVIEKGQTVTLRCDPISGHDNLYWYRRVMGKEIKFLLHFVKESKQDESGMPNNRFLAERTGGTYSTLKVQPAELEDSGVYFCASSQEQGGGSPLHFGNGTRLTVT.

The rearrangement uses TRBV5-1 and TRBJ2-2; weak D call: TRBD2 (6 bases). CDR1 and CDR2 (germline): SGHRS, YFSETQ. Trimming cost V 4 bases and J 2 bases, with 15 bases left between them. CDR3 length: 16 amino acids. In nucleotides, the CDR3 is TGCGCCAGCAGCAACGCGCTTAGCGGTAACACCGGGGAGCTGTTTTTT. Protein: CASSNALSGNTGELFF.

The chain has TRBV23-1 and TRBJ2-1, with 7 positions matching TRBD1. TRBV23-1 is treated as an ORF (open reading frame) with a function not yet certain. The V and J ends lost 2 bases and 0 bases, in that order; junction bases with no gene match: 4. The length of the CDR3 is 16 residues. CDR3 sequence (DNA): TGCGCCAGCAGTCAACCGGGACAGAGCTCCTACAATGAGCAGTTCTTC. It specifies CASSQPGQSSYNEQFF.

V is TRBV28 and J is TRBJ1-5, with a possible D match to TRBD1 (5 bases). CDR3 length: 14 residues. The germline V and J ends were trimmed by 6 bases and 3 bases, with 12 bases remaining between them. Germline CDR1 is MDHEN and CDR2 is SYDVKM. The chain's CDR3 is CASRGVFYNQPQHF. In DNA form, the CDR3 reads TGTGCCAGCAGGGGGGTGTTCTACAATCAGCCCCAGCATTTT.

The rearrangement links TRBV10-2 to TRBJ1-5; D possibly corresponds to TRBD1 (6 bases). This CDR3 has 15 residues. CDR1 and CDR2 from the germline V gene are WSHSY and SAAADI. The ends were cut back, 6 bases at V and 5 bases at J, with 17 bases in the middle. CDR3 in amino acids: CASSLGGGRDQPQHF. The DNA for the CDR3 is TGCGCCAGCAGCCTAGGGGGGGGCCGGGATCAGCCCCAGCATTTT.

The chain recombines TRBV6-1 with TRBJ1-3, with D possibly TRBD1 on 5 matching bases. The germline V gene has CDR1 MNHNS and CDR2 SASEGT. With 5 bases removed from V and 4 bases from J, the gap between germline ends came to 12 bases. This CDR3 spans 14 amino acids. CDR3 in DNA: TGTGCCAGCAGTCCCGAGGGGAGGGGAAACACCATATATTTT. Encoded protein: CASSPEGRGNTIYF.